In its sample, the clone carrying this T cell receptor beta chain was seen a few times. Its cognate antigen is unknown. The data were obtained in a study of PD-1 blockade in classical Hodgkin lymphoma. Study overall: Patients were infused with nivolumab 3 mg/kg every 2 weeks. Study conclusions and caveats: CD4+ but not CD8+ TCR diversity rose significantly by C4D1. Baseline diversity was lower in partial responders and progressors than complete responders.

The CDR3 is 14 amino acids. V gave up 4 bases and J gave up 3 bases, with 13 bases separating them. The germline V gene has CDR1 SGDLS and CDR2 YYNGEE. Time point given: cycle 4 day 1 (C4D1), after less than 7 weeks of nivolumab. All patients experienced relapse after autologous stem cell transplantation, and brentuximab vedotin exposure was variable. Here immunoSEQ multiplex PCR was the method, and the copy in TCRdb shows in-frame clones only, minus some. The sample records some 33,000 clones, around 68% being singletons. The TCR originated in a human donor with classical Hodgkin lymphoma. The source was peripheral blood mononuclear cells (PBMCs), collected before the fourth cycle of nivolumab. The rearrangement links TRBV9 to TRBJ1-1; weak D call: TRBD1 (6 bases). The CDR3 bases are TGTGCCAGCAGCCCCTGGACAGTGGACACTGAAGCTTTCTTT. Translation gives CASSPWTVDTEAFF. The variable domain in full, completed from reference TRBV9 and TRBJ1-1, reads DSGVTQTPKHLITATGQRVTLRCSPRSGDLSVYWYQQSLDQGLQFLIQYYNGEERAKGNILERFSAQQFPDLHSELNLSSLELGDSALYFCASSPWTVDTEAFFGQGTRLTVV.